This T cell receptor (beta chain) was profiled in a study of T cell repertoires in cytomegalovirus infection (dated 2019 in TCRdb). Study-level background: Donor HLA type was relevant to the analysis, as public TCR beta signatures indicated carriage of CMV infection together with the matching HLA type.

As concerns this clonotype: No antigen is known for it. Base qualities are not recorded, but no much larger clone differs from it by a single base.

TCRdb names Illumina HiSeq 1500 as the instrument used. TCRdb reprocessed the public reads (quality trimming at Q25 with fastp, clone calling with MiXCR) and kept in-frame beta chains. For every CDR3 protein sequence, its rows merge into one entry that carries the most common genes and DNA. Within this sample are fewer than 200,000 distinct CDR3 sequences, with roughly 9% of them counted one time only. Roughly 4.8% of the sample goes to the ten largest clones. Study-wide findings and limitations: The ex vivo response was dominated by HLA-C-restricted CMV-specific TCR beta clonotypes, and the single most frequent clonotype in two of eight donors was supplied by these HLA-C-restricted clonotypes. In both this cohort and an independent cohort of over 350 donors, the cumulative frequency of public TCR beta family members distinguished carriers of CMV infection plus the relevant HLA type.

The CDR3 goes from the cysteine to the phenylalanine over 14 residues. The DNA shown is the 42-base CDR3, in frame from base 1. V is reduced by 10 bases and J by 0 bases, leaving a spacing of 13 bases between them. CDR1 and CDR2, looked up from the germline V gene, are SNHLY and FYNNEI. The sample was PBMCs. This TCR was recovered from a human donor in good health (CMV status not recorded). Some clones in this sample may be carry-over from other donors' samples. Here the chain combines TRBV2 and TRBJ2-1; a tentative D call is TRBD1 (6 bases match). The CDR3 protein is CATHRDSSYNEQFF. The nucleotide sequence is TGTGCCACTCACAGGGATTCCTCCTACAATGAGCAGTTCTTC.